These T cell receptor beta chains were read from a single sample in a study of blood T cell repertoires in COVID-19. Measured with immunoSEQ multiplex PCR; TCRdb has only the in-frame clones, and not every one. The sample carries tens of thousands of clones, roughly 90% recorded once. The source material was peripheral blood. Receptors were obtained from a woman older than 75 with acute or convalescent COVID-19. CDR3s include the opening cysteine and the closing phenylalanine or tryptophan. Fields, in order: D gene, V gene, clone size, J gene, CDR3 protein, CDR3 DNA. D genes are given only for firm matches. Only part of the rows carry a size: once, few, many, or a class if the clone is expanded.

-,TRBV5-1,few,TRBJ2-2,CASSLSVDSNTGELFF,TGCGCCAGCAGCTTGTCCGTGGACTCGAACACCGGGGAGCTGTTTTTT
TRBD1,TRBV7-9,-,TRBJ1-3,CASHGQAGNTIYF,TGTGCCAGCCATGGACAGGCTGGAAACACCATATATTTT
-,TRBV18,-,TRBJ1-1,CASSRGGGMNTEAFF,TGTGCCAGCTCACGCGGGGGTGGGATGAACACTGAAGCTTTCTTT
-,TRBV3-1/TRBV3-2,-,TRBJ1-4,CASSQDGGGVSEKLFF,TGTGCCAGCAGCCAAGATGGCGGAGGGGTCAGTGAAAAACTGTTTTTT
-,TRBV29-1,once,TRBJ1-2,CSVEDGGGGYTF,TGCAGCGTTGAAGATGGAGGAGGTGGCTACACCTTC
-,TRBV3-1/TRBV3-2,-,TRBJ2-7,CASSPSRGGRHEQYF,TGTGCCAGCAGCCCCTCCCGCGGAGGGAGACACGAGCAGTACTTC
-,TRBV6-1,-,TRBJ1-3,CASSERSGHSGNTIYF,TGTGCCAGCAGTGAACGTTCAGGGCACTCTGGAAACACCATATATTTT
-,TRBV3-1/TRBV3-2,once,TRBJ2-3,CACAAGTDTQYF,TGTGCTTGCGCGGCAGGGACAGATACGCAGTATTTT
-,TRBV4-2,-,TRBJ2-7,CASSQGASGLLTFQTYEQYF,TGTGCCAGCAGCCAGGGCGCATCGGGACTCCTCACCTTCCAAACCTACGAGCAGTACTTC
-,TRBV9,-,TRBJ2-2,CASSPQADTGELFF,TGTGCCAGCAGCCCACAAGCGGACACCGGGGAGCTGTTTTTT
TRBD2,TRBV2,-,TRBJ2-3,CASTSGSDTQYF,TGTGCCAGCACTAGCGGTTCCGATACGCAGTATTTT
TRBD1,TRBV6-5,few,TRBJ1-6,CASSSNTGGGNSPLHF,TGTGCCAGCAGTTCGAATACAGGGGGAGGGAATTCACCCCTCCACTTT
TRBD2,TRBV6-2/TRBV6-3,-,TRBJ2-1,CASSDRTSGLNEQFF,TGTGCCAGCAGTGACCGGACTAGCGGGCTGAATGAGCAGTTCTTC
TRBD1,TRBV30,once,TRBJ2-5,CAFSQGAFGETQYF,TGTGCCTTCTCCCAGGGGGCCTTCGGTGAGACCCAGTACTTC
TRBD2,TRBV27,-,TRBJ2-1,CASSPGTGGPLSWFF,TGTGCCAGCAGCCCGGGGACGGGAGGGCCTCTTTCTTGGTTCTTC
-,TRBV6-2/TRBV6-3,-,TRBJ2-1,CASSPWSLESYNEQFF,TGTGCCAGCAGCCCCTGGAGTCTCGAATCGTACAATGAGCAGTTCTTC
-,TRBV5-1,-,TRBJ1-1,CASSFGHRNSMNTEAFF,TGCGCCAGCAGCTTTGGGCACAGAAATTCAATGAACACTGAAGCTTTCTTT
TRBD2,TRBV24-1,-,TRBJ2-3,CATSDPRASGRFTDTQYF,TGTGCCACCAGTGACCCTCGGGCTAGCGGGAGGTTCACAGATACGCAGTATTTT
TRBD2,TRBV7-2,-,TRBJ2-5,CASSSQAGLGQTQYF,TGTGCCAGCAGCTCCCAAGCGGGACTCGGTCAGACCCAGTACTTC
TRBD1,TRBV5-4,-,TRBJ1-1,CASSLGSRQGLAEAFF,TGTGCCAGCAGCTTGGGATCAAGACAGGGGTTGGCTGAAGCTTTCTTT
TRBD2,TRBV11-1,once,TRBJ2-1,CASSGFGGSLGNEQFF,TGTGCCAGCAGCGGTTTCGGCGGGAGTTTAGGCAATGAGCAGTTCTTC
TRBD2,TRBV10-3,-,TRBJ2-3,CAISESVAGGGTQYF,TGTGCCATCAGTGAGTCGGTAGCGGGAGGGGGTACGCAGTATTTT
TRBD1,TRBV19,-,TRBJ2-7,CASSIVRGPRSEQYF,TGTGCCAGTAGTATAGTAAGGGGGCCGAGGAGCGAGCAGTACTTC
-,TRBV30,-,TRBJ1-3,CAWSVRQSLSGNTIYF,TGTGCCTGGAGTGTACGACAGTCTCTCTCTGGAAACACCATATATTTT
-,TRBV7-2,-,TRBJ2-5,CASSLAQQETQYF,TGTGCCAGCAGCTTAGCTCAACAAGAGACCCAGTACTTC
-,TRBV5-1,-,TRBJ2-7,CASSLGSSYEQYF,TGCGCCAGCAGCTTGGGGAGTAGCTACGAGCAGTACTTC
-,TRBV5-1,-,TRBJ1-1,CASRASEVGTEAFF,TGCGCCAGCAGGGCTTCGGAGGTGGGAACTGAAGCTTTCTTT
-,TRBV30,-,TRBJ1-2,CAWSNGLIYGYTF,TGTGCCTGGAGTAACGGTCTGATCTATGGCTACACCTTC
TRBD1,TRBV6-5,-,TRBJ1-2,CASSYSGTGGGYTF,TGTGCCAGCAGTTACTCCGGGACAGGGGGTGGCTACACCTTC
TRBD2,TRBV15,-,TRBJ2-7,CATSRDKASGLSPGYEQYF,TGTGCCACCAGCAGAGATAAGGCTAGCGGGCTGTCCCCAGGCTACGAGCAGTACTTC
TRBD1,TRBV19,few,TRBJ1-5,CASSRDRGPTQPQHF,TGTGCCAGTAGTCGGGACAGGGGACCGACCCAGCCCCAGCATTTT
TRBD2,TRBV24-1,-,TRBJ2-1,CATSDPGTSGRVSSYNEQFF,TGTGCCACCAGTGACCCCGGGACTAGCGGGAGGGTTAGCTCCTACAATGAGCAGTTCTTC
-,TRBV18,-,TRBJ1-1,CASSTTENTEAFF,TGTGCCAGCTCAACAACCGAGAACACTGAAGCTTTCTTT
TRBD2,TRBV29-1,-,TRBJ2-1,CSAGLAGVVNEQFF,TGCAGCGCCGGACTAGCGGGGGTAGTCAATGAGCAGTTCTTC
-,TRBV6-2/TRBV6-3,-,TRBJ2-7,CASSYLRVAEQYF,TGTGCCAGCAGTTACCTTCGGGTTGCCGAGCAGTACTTC
TRBD1,TRBV11-3,-,TRBJ1-2,CASSLNSGTGGYGYTF,TGTGCCAGCAGTCTCAATTCCGGGACAGGGGGCTATGGCTACACCTTC
-,TRBV2,once,TRBJ1-1,CASSDPGWTTEAFF,TGTGCCAGCAGTGACCCAGGGTGGACCACTGAAGCTTTCTTT
-,TRBV5-5,once,TRBJ1-1,CASSFRGADEAFF,TGTGCCAGCAGCTTTCGGGGGGCAGATGAAGCTTTCTTT
-,TRBV7-9,-,TRBJ2-7,CASSSGFGDSYEQYF,TGTGCCAGCAGCTCGGGTTTTGGAGATTCCTACGAGCAGTACTTC
TRBD1,TRBV7-2,-,TRBJ1-3,CASSSAGTVAGNTIYF,TGTGCCAGCAGCTCCGCCGGGACAGTCGCTGGAAACACCATATATTTT
TRBD2,TRBV6-6,-,TRBJ2-7,CASRREHGYEQYF,TGTGCCAGCAGGCGGGAGCACGGCTACGAGCAGTACTTC
TRBD2,TRBV9,few,TRBJ2-7,CASSVGASGYEQYF,TGTGCCAGCAGCGTAGGAGCTAGCGGCTACGAGCAGTACTTC
TRBD1,TRBV5-6,-,TRBJ1-1,CASSLPEGQGAFLTEAFF,TGTGCCAGCAGCTTGCCGGAGGGACAGGGGGCTTTTCTCACTGAAGCTTTCTTT
TRBD2,TRBV18,-,TRBJ2-1,CASSPGGEQFF,TGTGCCAGCTCTCCCGGGGGGGAGCAGTTCTTC
TRBD2,TRBV6-5,-,TRBJ2-5,CASSYSPLWGGTQYF,TGTGCCAGCAGTTACTCCCCGCTCTGGGGGGGGACCCAGTACTTC
-,TRBV3-1/TRBV3-2,-,TRBJ1-1,CASSQVQGNTEAFF,TGTGCCAGCAGCCAAGTGCAGGGGAACACTGAAGCTTTCTTT
TRBD1,TRBV30,-,TRBJ1-5,CAWSHRTGGQPQHF,TGTGCCTGGAGCCACAGGACAGGGGGTCAGCCCCAGCATTTT